The 5 T cell receptor beta chains in this list originate from one sample, sequenced in a study of cytomegalovirus exposure and HLA in healthy donors (dated by TCRdb to 2015 to 2018). The receptor library was made with the immunoSEQ multiplex PCR assay. The multiplex PCR relied on a mix of 60 forward primers for TCR Vbeta segments and 13 reverse primers for TCR Jbeta segments. TCRdb's version of the immuneACCESS table is confined to in-frame rearrangements and falls short of the full clone set. An unresolved V gene accounts for under half of the shortfall where checked; the remainder is of unknown origin. For this sample there are about 270,000 clones; about nine tenths appear just once. Clones ranked in the top ten supply roughly 4% of the sample. Sequences were obtained from PBMCs. The receptors shown here come from a man aged 35 to 55 in good health and CMV-seropositive.

The V call is TRBV11-2, the J call TRBJ1-5; D ambiguous. The germline V gene has CDR1 SGHAT and CDR2 FQNNGV. The CDR3 has 14 residues. V lost 5 bases and J lost 7, with 15 bases in between. The CDR3 DNA reads TGTGCCAGCAGCCCGACGGGGTTGGGCCAGCCCCAGCATTTT. As protein: CASSPTGLGQPQHF.

This sequence joins TRBV14 and TRBJ2-7; TRBD1 matches 12 bases. Germline values: CDR1 SGHDN, CDR2 FVKESK. V dropped 2 bases and J dropped 7; count of bases not matched to a gene: 6. CDR3 length: 15 amino acids. The CDR3 loop reads CASSQPGQGAGEQYF. DNA for the CDR3: TGTGCCAGCAGCCAACCGGGACAGGGGGCAGGGGAGCAGTACTTC.

The rearrangement uses TRBV29-1 and TRBJ2-1; 8 nucleotides agree with TRBD2. Unmatched junction bases numbered 7, after V lost 7 bases and J lost 2 bases. The CDR3 covers 14 residues. Germline values: CDR1 SQVTM, CDR2 ANQGSEA. CDR3 nucleotide sequence: TGCAGCGGCCGTCTAGCGGGTACCTACAATGAGCAGTTCTTC. This encodes CSGRLAGTYNEQFF.

This rearrangement joins TRBV28 to TRBJ1-2, with D maybe TRBD1 (5 bases). Between the trimmed V and J ends, which lost 4 bases and 0 bases, there was a span of 18 bases. The germline V gene has CDR1 MDHEN and CDR2 SYDVKM. The CDR3 totals 17 residues. CDR3 sequence (DNA): TGTGCCAGCAGTTCAGATAAAACGGGCAGGGCTAACTATGGCTACACCTTC. Amino acid sequence: CASSSDKTGRANYGYTF.

This clone was observed a single time. This chain joins TRBV14 and TRBJ1-2, with D maybe TRBD1 (5 bases). The CDR3 is made up of 13 amino acids. CDR1 and CDR2 (germline): SGHDN, FVKESK. V lost 4 bases and J 5 bases, leaving 11 bases between the germline ends. The DNA for the CDR3 is TGTGCCAGCAGCCCGACGGACACATATGGCTACACCTTC. Its protein is CASSPTDTYGYTF.